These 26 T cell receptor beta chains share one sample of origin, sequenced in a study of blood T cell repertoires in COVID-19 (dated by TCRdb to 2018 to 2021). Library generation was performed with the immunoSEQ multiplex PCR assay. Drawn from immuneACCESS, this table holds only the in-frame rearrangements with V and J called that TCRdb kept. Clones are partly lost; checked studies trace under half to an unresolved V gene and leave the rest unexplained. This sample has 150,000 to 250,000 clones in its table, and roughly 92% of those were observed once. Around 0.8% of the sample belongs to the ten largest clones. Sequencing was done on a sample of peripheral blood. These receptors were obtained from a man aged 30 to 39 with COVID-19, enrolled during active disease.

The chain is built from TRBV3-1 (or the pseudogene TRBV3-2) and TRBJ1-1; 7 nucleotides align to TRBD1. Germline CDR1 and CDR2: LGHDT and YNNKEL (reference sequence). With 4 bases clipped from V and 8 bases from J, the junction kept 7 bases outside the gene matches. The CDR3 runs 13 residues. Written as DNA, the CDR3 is TGTGCCAGCAGCCGATCGGGACAGATGGAAGCTTTCTTT. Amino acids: CASSRSGQMEAFF.

CDR3 region: CASSEGGGTEAFF. The CDR3 DNA is TGTGCCAGCAGTGAAGGAGGGGGCACTGAAGCTTTCTTT. V usage is TRBV6-1 and J usage is TRBJ1-1, with D maybe TRBD1 (6 bases). Per the germline V gene, CDR1 is MNHNS and CDR2 is SASEGT. V was shortened by 1 base and J by 4 bases, with 7 bases between the two germline ends. The CDR3 runs to 13 residues.

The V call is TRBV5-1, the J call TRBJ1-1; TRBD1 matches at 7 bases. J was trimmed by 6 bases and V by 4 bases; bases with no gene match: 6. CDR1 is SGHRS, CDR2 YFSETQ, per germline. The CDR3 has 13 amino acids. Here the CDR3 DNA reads TGCGCCAGCAGCGACAGGGTCTCCGCTGAAGCTTTCTTT. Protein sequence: CASSDRVSAEAFF.

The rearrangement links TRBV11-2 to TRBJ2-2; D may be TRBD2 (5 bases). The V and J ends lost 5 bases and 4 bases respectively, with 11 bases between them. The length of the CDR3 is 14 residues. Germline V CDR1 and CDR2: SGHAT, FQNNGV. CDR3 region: CASSVASGTGELFF. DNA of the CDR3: TGTGCCAGCAGCGTAGCGTCGGGCACCGGGGAGCTGTTTTTT.

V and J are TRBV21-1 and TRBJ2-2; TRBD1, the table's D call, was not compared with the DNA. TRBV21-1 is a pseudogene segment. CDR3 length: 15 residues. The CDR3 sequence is CASSKAPGNTGELFF. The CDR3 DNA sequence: TGTGCCAGCAGCAAAGCGCCAGGTAACACCGGGGAGCTGTTTTTT.

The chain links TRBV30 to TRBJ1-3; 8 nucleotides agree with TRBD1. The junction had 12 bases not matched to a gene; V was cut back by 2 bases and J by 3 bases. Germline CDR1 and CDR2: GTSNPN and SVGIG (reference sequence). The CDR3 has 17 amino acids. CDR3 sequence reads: CAWSIGQGGIFGNTIYF. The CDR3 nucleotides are TGTGCCTGGAGTATAGGACAGGGAGGTATATTTGGAAACACCATATATTTT.

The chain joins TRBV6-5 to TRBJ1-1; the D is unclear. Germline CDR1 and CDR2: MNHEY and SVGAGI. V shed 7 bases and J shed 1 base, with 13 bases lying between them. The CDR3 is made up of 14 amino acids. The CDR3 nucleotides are TGTGCCAGCACCCCCCACAGCCCGAACACTGAAGCTTTCTTT. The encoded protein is CASTPHSPNTEAFF.

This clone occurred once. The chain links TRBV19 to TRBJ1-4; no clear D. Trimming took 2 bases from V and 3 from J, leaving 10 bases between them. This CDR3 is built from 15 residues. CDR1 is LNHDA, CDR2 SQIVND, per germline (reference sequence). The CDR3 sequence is CASSIMGSSNEKLFF. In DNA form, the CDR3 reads TGTGCCAGTAGTATAATGGGCAGTTCTAATGAAAAACTGTTTTTT.

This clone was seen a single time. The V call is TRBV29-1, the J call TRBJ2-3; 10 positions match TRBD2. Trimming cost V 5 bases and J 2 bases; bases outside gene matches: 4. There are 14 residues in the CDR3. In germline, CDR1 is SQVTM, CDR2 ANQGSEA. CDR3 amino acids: CSVILAGNTDTQYF. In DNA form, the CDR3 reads TGCAGCGTTATACTAGCGGGGAACACAGATACGCAGTATTTT.

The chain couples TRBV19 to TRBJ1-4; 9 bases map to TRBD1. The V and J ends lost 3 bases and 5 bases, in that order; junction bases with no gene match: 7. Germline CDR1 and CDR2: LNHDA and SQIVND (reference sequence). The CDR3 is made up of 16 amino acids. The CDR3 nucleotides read TGTGCCAGTAGTATGAGGATACAGGGGGCGAATGAAAAACTGTTTTTT. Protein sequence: CASSMRIQGANEKLFF.

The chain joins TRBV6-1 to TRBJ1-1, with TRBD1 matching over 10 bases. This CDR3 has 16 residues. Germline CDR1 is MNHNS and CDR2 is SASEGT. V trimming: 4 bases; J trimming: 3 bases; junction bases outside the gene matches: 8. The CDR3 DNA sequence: TGTGCCAGCAGTGTCCCGGGACAGGGGACCGACACTGAAGCTTTCTTT. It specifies CASSVPGQGTDTEAFF.

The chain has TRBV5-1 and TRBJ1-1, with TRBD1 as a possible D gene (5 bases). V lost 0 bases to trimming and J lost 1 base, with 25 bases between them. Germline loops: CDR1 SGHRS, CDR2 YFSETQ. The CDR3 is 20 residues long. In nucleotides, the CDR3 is TGCGCCAGCAGCTTGGATATCCGGGGGAGTCGAGTAGTTTCGAACACTGAAGCTTTCTTT. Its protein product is CASSLDIRGSRVVSNTEAFF.

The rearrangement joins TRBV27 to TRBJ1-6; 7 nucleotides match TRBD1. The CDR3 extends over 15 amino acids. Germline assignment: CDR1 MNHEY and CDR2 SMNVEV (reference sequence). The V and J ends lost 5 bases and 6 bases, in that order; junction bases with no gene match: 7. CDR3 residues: CASSINRGSNSPLHF. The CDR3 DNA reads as TGTGCCAGCAGTATCAACAGGGGTTCTAATTCACCCCTCCACTTT.

The CDR3, as DNA: TGTGCCAGCAGCGCTGGACAGGGCCACACTGAAGCTTTCTTT. The encoded protein is CASSAGQGHTEAFF. The V and J genes are TRBV2 and TRBJ1-1; 8 nucleotides line up with TRBD1. The CDR3 loop spans 14 amino acids. Germline assignment: CDR1 SNHLY and CDR2 FYNNEI. The V segment lost 6 bases and the J segment 3 bases; nucleotides outside the gene matches: 6.

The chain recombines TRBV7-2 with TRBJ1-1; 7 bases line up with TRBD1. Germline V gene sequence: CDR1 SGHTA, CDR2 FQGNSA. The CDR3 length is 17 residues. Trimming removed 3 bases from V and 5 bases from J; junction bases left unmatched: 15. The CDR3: CASSFPSPGGTRTEAFF. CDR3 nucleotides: TGTGCCAGCAGCTTTCCGTCCCCAGGGGGGACCCGTACTGAAGCTTTCTTT.

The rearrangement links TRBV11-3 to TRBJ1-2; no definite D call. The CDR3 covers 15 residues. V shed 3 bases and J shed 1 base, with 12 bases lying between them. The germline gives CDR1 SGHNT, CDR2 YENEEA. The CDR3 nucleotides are TGTGCCAGCAGCTTCTCCACAGCAATTAACTATGGCTACACCTTC. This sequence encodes CASSFSTAINYGYTF.

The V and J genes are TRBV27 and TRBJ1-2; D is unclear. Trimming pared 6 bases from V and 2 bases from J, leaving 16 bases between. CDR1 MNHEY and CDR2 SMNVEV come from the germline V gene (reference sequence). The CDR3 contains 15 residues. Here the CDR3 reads CASSPGLGLNYGYTF. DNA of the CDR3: TGTGCCAGCAGCCCAGGACTTGGGCTGAACTATGGCTACACCTTC.

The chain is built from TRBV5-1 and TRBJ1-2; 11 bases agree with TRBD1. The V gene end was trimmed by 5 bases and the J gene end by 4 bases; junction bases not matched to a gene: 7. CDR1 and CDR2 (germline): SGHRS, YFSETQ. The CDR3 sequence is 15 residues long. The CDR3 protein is CASRVWTGGFYGYTF. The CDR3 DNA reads TGCGCCAGCAGGGTATGGACAGGGGGCTTCTATGGCTACACCTTC. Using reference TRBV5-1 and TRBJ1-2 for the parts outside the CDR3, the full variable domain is KAGVTQTPRYLIKTRGQQVTLSCSPISGHRSVSWYQQTPGQGLQFLFEYFSETQRNKGNFPGRFSGRQFSNSRSEMNVSTLELGDSALYLCASRVWTGGFYGYTFGSGTRLTVV.

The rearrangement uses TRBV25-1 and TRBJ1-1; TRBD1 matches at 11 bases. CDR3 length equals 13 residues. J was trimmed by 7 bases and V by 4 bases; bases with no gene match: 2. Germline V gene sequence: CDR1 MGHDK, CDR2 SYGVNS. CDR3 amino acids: CASSAGTGGEAFF. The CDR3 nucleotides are TGTGCCAGCAGTGCCGGGACAGGGGGTGAAGCTTTCTTT.

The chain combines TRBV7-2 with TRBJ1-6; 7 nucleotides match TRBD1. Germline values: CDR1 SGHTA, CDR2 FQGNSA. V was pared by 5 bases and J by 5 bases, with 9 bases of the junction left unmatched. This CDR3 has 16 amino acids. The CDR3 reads CASSQTGTANNSPLHF. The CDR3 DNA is TGTGCCAGCAGCCAAACCGGGACAGCTAATAATTCACCCCTCCACTTT. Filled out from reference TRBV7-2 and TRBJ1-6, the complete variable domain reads GAGVSQSPSNKVTEKGKDVELRCDPISGHTALYWYRQSLGQGLEFLIYFQGNSAPDKSGLPSDRFSAERTGGSVSTLTIQRTQQEDSAVYLCASSQTGTANNSPLHFGNGTRLTVT.

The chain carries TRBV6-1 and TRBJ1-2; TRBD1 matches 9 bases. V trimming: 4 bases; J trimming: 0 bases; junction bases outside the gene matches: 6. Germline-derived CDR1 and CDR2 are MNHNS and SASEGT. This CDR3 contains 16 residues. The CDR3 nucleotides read TGTGCCAGCAGTGGGTTACAGGGGGCTACTAACTATGGCTACACCTTC. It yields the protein CASSGLQGATNYGYTF.

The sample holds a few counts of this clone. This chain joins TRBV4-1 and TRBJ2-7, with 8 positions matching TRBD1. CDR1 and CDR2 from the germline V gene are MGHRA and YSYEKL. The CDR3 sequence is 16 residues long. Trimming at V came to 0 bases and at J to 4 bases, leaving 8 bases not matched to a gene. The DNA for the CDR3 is TGCGCCAGCAGCCAAGAACCAGACAGGGGAATGTACGAGCAGTACTTC. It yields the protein CASSQEPDRGMYEQYF.

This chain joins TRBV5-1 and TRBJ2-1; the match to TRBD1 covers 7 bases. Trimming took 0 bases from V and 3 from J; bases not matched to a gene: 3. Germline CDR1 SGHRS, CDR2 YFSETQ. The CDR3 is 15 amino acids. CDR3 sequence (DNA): TGCGCCAGCAGCTTGGAAGGGGGCAGCTACAATGAGCAGTTCTTC. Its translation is CASSLEGGSYNEQFF.

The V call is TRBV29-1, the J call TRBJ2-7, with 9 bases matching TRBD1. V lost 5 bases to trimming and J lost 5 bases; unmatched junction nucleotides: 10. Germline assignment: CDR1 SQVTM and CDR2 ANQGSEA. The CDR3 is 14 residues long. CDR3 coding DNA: TGCAGCGTTAAATCGCCGGGACAGGGCCACGAGCAGTACTTC. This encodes CSVKSPGQGHEQYF.

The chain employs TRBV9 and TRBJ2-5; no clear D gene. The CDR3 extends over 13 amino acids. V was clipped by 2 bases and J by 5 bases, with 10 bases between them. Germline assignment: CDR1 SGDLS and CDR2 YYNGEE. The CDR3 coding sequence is TGTGCCAGCAGCGTTAGCCTTTATGAGACCCAGTACTTC. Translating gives CASSVSLYETQYF.

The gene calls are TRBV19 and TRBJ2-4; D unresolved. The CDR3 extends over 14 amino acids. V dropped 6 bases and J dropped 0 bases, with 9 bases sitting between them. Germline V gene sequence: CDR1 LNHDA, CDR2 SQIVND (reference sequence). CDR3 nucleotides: TGTGCCAGTAGACCCACAGTAGCCAAAAACATTCAGTACTTC. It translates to CASRPTVAKNIQYF.